Given below is one T cell receptor beta chain in context. This record belongs to a study of T cells in localized non-small cell lung cancer. The J segment lost 4 bases and the V segment lost 4 bases, leaving 6 bases of the junction unmatched. This CDR3 has 15 residues. The germline CDR1 and CDR2 sequences are SGHRS and YFSETQ. Here immunoSEQ multiplex PCR was the method, and the copy in TCRdb shows in-frame clones only, minus some. This repertoire shows approximately 31,000 clones, about nine tenths found once; its top ten account for 4% to 4.5%. Sequenced material: peripheral blood, taken before any cancer treatment. The V and J genes are TRBV5-1 and TRBJ1-5; 9 nucleotides match TRBD1. This receptor was identified in a male donor aged 60 or over with stage III lung adenocarcinoma. The CDR3 here is CASSTGTGLNQPQHF. The DNA of the CDR3 is TGCGCCAGCAGCACCGGGACAGGGCTTAATCAGCCCCAGCATTTT.